The sequence of this TCR beta chain was determined in a study of monozygotic twins with inflammatory bowel disease. TCRdb re-called the 5' RACE reads, yielding one record per CDR3 amino acid sequence without DNA. Here the sample table reports 300,000 to 400,000 distinct CDR3 sequences. With no T cell sorting beforehand, total RNA was isolated from whole blood. CDR1 and CDR2 (germline): SGDLS, YYNGEE. This CDR3 spans 13 amino acids. The chain recombines TRBV9 with TRBJ1-1. The sequence was obtained from a human donor with ulcerative colitis or Crohn's disease, or a healthy co-twin of an affected twin (not recorded which). Specimen: blood. The CDR3 loop reads CASSVEHDTEAFF.